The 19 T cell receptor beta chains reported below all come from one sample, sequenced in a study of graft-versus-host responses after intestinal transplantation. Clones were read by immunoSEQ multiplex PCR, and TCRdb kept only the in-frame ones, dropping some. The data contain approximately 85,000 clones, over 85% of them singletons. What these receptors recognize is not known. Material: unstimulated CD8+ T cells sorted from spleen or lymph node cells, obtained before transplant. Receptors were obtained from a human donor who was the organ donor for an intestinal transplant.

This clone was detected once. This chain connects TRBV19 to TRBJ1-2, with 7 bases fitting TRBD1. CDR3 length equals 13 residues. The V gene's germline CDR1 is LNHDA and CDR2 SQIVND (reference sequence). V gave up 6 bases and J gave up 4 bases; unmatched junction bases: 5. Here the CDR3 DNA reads TGTGCCAGTAGCCTGGGACAGTTCTATGGCTACACCTTC. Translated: CASSLGQFYGYTF.

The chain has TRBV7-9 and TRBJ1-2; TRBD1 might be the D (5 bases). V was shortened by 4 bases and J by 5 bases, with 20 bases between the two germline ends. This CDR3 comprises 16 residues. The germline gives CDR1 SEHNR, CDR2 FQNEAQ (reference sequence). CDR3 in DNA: TGTGCCAGCAGCTCCAATCGTGACCCCTCAGGGTATGGCTACACCTTC. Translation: CASSSNRDPSGYGYTF.

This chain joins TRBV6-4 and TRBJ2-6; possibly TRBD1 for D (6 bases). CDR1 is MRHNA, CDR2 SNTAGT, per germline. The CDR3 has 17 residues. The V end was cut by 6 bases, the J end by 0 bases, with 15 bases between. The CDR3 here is CASSETGSYSGANVLTF. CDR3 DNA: TGTGCCAGCAGCGAGACAGGCTCTTACTCTGGGGCCAACGTCCTGACTTTC.

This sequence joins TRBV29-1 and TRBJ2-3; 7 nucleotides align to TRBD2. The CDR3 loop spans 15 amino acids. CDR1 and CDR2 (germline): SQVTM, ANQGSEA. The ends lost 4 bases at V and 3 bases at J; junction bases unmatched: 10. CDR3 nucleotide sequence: TGCAGCGTTGCGGGTGGCGGGAGAATGACAGATACGCAGTATTTT. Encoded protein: CSVAGGGRMTDTQYF.

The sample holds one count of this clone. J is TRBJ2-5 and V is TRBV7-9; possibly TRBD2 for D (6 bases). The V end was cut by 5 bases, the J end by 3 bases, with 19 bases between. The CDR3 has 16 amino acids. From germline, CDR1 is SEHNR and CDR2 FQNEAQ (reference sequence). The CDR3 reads CASSPPGVNHKETQYF. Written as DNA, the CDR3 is TGTGCCAGCAGCCCCCCGGGGGTCAACCATAAAGAGACCCAGTACTTC.

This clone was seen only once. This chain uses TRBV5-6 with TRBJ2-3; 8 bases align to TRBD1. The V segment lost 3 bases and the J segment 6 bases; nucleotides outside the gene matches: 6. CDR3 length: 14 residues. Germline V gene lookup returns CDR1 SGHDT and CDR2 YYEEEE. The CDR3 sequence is CASSSPGGPDTQYF. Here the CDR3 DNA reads TGTGCCAGCAGCTCTCCAGGGGGCCCGGATACGCAGTATTTT. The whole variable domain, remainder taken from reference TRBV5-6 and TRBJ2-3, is DAGVTQSPTHLIKTRGQQVTLRCSPKSGHDTVSWYQQALGQGPQFIFQYYEEEERQRGNFPDRFSGHQFPNYSSELNVNALLLGDSALYLCASSSPGGPDTQYFGPGTRLTVL.

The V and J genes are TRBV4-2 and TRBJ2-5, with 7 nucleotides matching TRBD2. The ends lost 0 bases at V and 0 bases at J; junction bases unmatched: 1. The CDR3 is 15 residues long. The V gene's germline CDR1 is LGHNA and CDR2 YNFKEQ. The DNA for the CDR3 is TGTGCCAGCAGCCAAGAAGCGGGGTACCAAGAGACCCAGTACTTC. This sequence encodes CASSQEAGYQETQYF.

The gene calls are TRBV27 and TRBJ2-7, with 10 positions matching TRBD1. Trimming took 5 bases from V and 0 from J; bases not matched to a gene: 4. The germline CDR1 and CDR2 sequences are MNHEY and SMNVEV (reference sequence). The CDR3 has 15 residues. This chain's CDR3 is CASSIRTGGSYEQYF. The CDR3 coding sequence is TGTGCCAGCAGTATACGGACAGGGGGCTCCTACGAGCAGTACTTC.

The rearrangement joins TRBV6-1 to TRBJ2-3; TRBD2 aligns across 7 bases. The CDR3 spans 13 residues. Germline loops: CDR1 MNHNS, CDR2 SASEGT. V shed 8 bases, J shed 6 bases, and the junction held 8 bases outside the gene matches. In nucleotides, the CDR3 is TGTGCCAGCGGGGGGGGAATTGTGGATACGCAGTATTTT. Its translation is CASGGGIVDTQYF.

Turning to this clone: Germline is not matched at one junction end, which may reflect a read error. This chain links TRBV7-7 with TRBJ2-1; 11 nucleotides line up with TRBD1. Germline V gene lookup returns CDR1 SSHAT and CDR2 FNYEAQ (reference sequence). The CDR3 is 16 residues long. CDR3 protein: CASSPPRDRGVDEQFF. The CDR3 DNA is TGTGCTAGCAGCCCCCCCCGGGACAGGGGGGTGGATGAGCAGTTCTTC.

The CDR3 here is CASSLAQTYYEQYF. The CDR3 DNA is TGTGCCAGCAGCTTGGCTCAGACATACTACGAGCAGTACTTC. This chain joins TRBV5-6 and TRBJ2-7; D gene unclear. With 0 bases removed from V and 3 bases from J, the gap between germline ends came to 10 bases. Germline CDR1 SGHDT, CDR2 YYEEEE. This CDR3 comprises 14 residues.

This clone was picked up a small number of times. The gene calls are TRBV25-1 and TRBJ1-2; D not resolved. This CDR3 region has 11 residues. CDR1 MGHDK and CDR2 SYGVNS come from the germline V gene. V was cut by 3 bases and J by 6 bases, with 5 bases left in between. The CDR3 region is CASSEADGYTF. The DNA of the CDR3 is TGTGCCAGCAGTGAGGCCGATGGCTACACCTTC.

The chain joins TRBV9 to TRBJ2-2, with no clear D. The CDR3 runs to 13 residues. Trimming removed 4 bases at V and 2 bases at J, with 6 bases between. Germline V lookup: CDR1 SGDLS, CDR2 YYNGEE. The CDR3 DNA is TGTGCCAGCAGCCCCCTCAACACCGGGGAGCTGTTTTTT. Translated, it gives CASSPLNTGELFF.

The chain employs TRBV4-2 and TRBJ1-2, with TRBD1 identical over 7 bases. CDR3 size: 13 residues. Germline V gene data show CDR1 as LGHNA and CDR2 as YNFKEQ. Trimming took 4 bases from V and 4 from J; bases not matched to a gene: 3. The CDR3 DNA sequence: TGTGCCAGCAGCCTCAGGGGGGCCTATGGCTACACCTTC. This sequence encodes CASSLRGAYGYTF.

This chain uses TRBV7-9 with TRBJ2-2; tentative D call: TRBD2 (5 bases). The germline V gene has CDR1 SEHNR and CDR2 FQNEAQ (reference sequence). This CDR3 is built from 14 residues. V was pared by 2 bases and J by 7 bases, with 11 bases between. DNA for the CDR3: TGTGCCAGCAGCTTAAATCCAGCGGACGGGGAGCTGTTTTTT. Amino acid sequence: CASSLNPADGELFF.

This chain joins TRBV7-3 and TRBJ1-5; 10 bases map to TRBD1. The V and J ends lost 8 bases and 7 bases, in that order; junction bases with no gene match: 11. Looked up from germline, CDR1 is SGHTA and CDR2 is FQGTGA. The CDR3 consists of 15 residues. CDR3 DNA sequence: TGTGCCAGCGCGGAGACAGGGGGCGCGGGCCAGCCCCAGCATTTT. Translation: CASAETGGAGQPQHF. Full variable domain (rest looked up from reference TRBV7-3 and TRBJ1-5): GAGVSQTPSNKVTEKGKYVELRCDPISGHTALYWYRQSLGQGPEFLIYFQGTGAADDSGLPNDRFFAVRPEGSVSTLKIQRTERGDSAVYLCASAETGGAGQPQHFGDGTRLSIL.

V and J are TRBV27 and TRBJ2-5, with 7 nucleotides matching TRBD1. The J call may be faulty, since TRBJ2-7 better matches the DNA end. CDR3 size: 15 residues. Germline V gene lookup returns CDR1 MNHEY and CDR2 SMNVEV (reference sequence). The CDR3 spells CASSLSAGQADEQYF. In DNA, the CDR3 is TGTGCCAGCAGTTTATCGGCAGGACAGGCCGACGAGCAGTACTTC.

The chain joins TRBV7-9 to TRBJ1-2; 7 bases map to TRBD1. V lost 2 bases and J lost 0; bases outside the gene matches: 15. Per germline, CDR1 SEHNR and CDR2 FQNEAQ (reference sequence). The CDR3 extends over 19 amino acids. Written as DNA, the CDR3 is TGTGCCAGCAGCTTATACCGTGGGACAGAGGGCCTGTCTAACTATGGCTACACCTTC. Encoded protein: CASSLYRGTEGLSNYGYTF.

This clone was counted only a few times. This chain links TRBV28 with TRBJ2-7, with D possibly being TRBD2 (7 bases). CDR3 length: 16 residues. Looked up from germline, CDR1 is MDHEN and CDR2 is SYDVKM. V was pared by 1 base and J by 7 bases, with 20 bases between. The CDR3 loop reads CASSLSRGGGPGEQYF. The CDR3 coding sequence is TGTGCCAGCAGTTTATCACGAGGGGGAGGGCCGGGGGAGCAGTACTTC.